What follows is one TCR beta chain and its context. Its antigen remains unidentified. V lost 4 bases, J lost 1 base, and 12 bases lay in between. The CDR3 has 15 amino acids. Germline CDR1 reads SGHVS; CDR2 reads FNYEAQ. This sample stems from a study of cytomegalovirus exposure and HLA in healthy donors. Use of 60 Vbeta and 13 Jbeta primers characterized the PCR. Measured with immunoSEQ multiplex PCR; TCRdb has only the in-frame clones, and not every one. Of 150,000 to 200,000 clones listed, about 85% were seen once; the top ten hold about 1.4%. Points from the study as a whole: Sequencing probably produced one cluster of sequence variants that were highly shared. Most of the TCR beta V segments (in an earlier analysis) were productive either about 87% or about 30% of the time. CMV serostatus was the sole immune exposure information available.

The gene calls are TRBV7-6 and TRBJ2-3; weak D call: TRBD2 (7 bases). The receptor comes from a woman between 50 and 59 years old in good health and CMV-seronegative. The sample taken for sequencing was PBMCs. CDR3 DNA sequence: TGTGCCAGCAGCTCCCGAGGGGGGGGCACAGATACGCAGTATTTT. Its translation: CASSSRGGGTDTQYF.